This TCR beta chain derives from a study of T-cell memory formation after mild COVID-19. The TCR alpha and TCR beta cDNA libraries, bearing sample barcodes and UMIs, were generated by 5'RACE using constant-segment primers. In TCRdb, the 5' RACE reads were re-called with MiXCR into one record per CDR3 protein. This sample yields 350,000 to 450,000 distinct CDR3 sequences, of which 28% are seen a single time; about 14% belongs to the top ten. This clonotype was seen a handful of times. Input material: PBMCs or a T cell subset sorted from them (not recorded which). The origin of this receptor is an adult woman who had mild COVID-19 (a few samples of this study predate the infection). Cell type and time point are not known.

CDR3 sequence reads: CASSRGLAGEYNEQFF. The CDR3 region has the DNA TGCGCCAGCAGCCGGGGACTAGCGGGGGAGTACAATGAGCAGTTCTTC. The chain combines TRBV5-1 with TRBJ2-1, with 14 positions matching TRBD2. Germline V lookup: CDR1 SGHRS, CDR2 YFSETQ. J was trimmed by 4 bases and V by 4 bases; bases with no gene match: 4. The CDR3 extends over 16 amino acids.